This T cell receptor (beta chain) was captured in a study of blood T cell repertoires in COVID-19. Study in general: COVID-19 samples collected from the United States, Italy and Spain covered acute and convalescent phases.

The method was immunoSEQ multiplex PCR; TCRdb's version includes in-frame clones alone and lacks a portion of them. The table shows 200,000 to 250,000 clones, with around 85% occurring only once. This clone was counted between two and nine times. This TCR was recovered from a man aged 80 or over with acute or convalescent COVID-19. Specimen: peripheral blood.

For the CDR3, the DNA is TGTGCCACCAGTGATCGAACAGGGGGCCAAGAGACCCAGTACTTC. Translated: CATSDRTGGQETQYF. The chain recombines TRBV24-1 with TRBJ2-5, with 8 bases identical to TRBD1. CDR1 is KGHDR, CDR2 SFDVKD, per germline. The trim removed 3 bases at V and 1 base at J, leaving 3 bases unmatched. This CDR3 region has 15 residues.